This T cell receptor beta chain derives from a study of regulatory T cells in long-lasting Graves disease. Time point here: newly diagnosed GD, antithyroid drugs for less than 3 months. Researchers made the TCR library from RNA that was extracted from PBMCs. Relying on iRepertoire HTBI primers and Arm-PCR of CDR3 regions, the team built TCR beta libraries. Via MiXCR, TCRdb re-called the multiplex PCR reads, giving one row per CDR3 protein. The sample consists of hundreds of thousands of distinct CDR3 sequences, around 11% of them appearing once. CDR3 length equals 14 residues. Germline V gene sequence: CDR1 SNHLY, CDR2 FYNNEI. Losses at the gene ends were 5 bases for V and 3 bases for J; bases not matched to a gene: 7. The same sample was also studied in work on T cells in Graves' hyperthyroidism and ophthalmopathy. That work states: HTBI primers drove first-round RT-PCR of the TCR CDR3. The majority of expanded thyroid clonotypes above 0.001 also appeared in blood.

This TCR was recovered from a woman aged 25 to 45 with Graves disease. The chain combines TRBV2 with TRBJ2-7; 7 positions match TRBD2. This specimen was peripheral blood mononuclear cells (PBMCs), taken at new diagnosis, from a patient treated with antithyroid drugs. The CDR3 bases are TGTGCCAGCAGTCTCGACAGCGGGAACTACGAGCAGTACTTC. It codes for CASSLDSGNYEQYF.